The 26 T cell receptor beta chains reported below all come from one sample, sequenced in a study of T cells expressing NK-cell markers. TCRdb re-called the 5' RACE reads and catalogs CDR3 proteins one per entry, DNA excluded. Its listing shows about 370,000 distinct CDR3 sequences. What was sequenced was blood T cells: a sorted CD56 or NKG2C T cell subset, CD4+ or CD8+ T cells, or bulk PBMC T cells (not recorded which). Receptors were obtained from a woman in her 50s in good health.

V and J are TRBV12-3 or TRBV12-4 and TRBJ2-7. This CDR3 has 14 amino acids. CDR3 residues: CASSFSATVYEQYF.

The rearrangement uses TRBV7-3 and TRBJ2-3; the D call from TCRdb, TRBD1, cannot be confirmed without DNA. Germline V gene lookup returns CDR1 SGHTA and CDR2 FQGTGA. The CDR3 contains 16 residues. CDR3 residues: CASSLLGASGTDTQYF.

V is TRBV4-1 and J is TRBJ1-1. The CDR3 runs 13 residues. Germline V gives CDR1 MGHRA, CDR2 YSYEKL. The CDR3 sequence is CASSQVQAPEAFF.

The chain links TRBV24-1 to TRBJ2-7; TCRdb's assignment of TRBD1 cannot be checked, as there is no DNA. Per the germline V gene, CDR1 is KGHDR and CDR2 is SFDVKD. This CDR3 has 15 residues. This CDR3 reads CATSDPSTESGEQYF.

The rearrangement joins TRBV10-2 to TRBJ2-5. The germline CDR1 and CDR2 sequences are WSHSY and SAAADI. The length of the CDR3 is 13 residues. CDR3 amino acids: CASSSSVQETQYF.

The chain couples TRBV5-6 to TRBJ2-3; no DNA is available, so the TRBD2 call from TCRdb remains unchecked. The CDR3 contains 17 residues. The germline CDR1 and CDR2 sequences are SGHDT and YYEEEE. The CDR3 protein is CASSLGTSGSWADTQYF.

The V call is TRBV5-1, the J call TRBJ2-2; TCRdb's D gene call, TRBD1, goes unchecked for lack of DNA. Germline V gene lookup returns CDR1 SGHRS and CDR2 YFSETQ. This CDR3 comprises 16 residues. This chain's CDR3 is CASSLATGAHTGELFF.

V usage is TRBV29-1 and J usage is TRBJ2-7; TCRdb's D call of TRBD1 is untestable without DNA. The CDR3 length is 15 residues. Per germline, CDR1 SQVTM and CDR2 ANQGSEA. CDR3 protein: CSVLKLRDRHYEQYF.

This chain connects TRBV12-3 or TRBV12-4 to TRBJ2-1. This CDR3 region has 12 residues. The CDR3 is CASSPDYNEQFF.

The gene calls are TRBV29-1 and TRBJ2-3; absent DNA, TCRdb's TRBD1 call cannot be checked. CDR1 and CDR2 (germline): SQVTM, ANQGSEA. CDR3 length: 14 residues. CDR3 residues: CSGVLGQDTDTQYF.

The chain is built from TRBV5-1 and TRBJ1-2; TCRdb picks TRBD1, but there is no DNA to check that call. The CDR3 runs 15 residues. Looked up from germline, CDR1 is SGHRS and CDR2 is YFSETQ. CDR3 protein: CASSVGEWGYYGYTF. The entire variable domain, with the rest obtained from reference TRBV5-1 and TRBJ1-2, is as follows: KAGVTQTPRYLIKTRGQQVTLSCSPISGHRSVSWYQQTPGQGLQFLFEYFSETQRNKGNFPGRFSGRQFSNSRSEMNVSTLELGDSALYLCASSVGEWGYYGYTFGSGTRLTVV.

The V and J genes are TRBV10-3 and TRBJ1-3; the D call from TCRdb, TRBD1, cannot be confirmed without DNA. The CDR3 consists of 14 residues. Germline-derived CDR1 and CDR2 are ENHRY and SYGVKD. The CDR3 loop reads CAISRDGSGNTIYF.

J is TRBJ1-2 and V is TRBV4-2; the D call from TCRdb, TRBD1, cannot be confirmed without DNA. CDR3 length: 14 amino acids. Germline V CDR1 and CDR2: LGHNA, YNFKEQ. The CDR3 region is CASSHRDKAYGYTF.

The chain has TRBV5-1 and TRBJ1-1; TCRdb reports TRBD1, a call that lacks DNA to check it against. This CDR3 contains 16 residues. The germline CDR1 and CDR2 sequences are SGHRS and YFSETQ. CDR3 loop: CASSLSPARGSTEAFF.

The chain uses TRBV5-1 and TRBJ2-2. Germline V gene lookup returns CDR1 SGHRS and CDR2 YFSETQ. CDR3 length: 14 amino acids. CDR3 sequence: CASSLEPHTGELFF.

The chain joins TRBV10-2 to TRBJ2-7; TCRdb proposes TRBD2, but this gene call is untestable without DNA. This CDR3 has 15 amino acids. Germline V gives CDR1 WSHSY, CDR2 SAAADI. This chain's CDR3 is CASILSSGLGYEQYF.

The CDR3 here is CATSAPNSAEAFF. The rearrangement links TRBV24-1 to TRBJ1-1; as DNA is missing, the TRBD1 call by TCRdb cannot be tested. The CDR3 is 13 residues long. CDR1 is KGHDR, CDR2 SFDVKD, per germline.

The CDR3 sequence is CASSGPGFSYEQYF. This chain joins TRBV7-9 and TRBJ2-7; TCRdb outputs TRBD1, but without DNA this stays unchecked. Germline CDR1 SEHNR, CDR2 FQNEAQ (reference sequence). The CDR3 covers 14 residues.

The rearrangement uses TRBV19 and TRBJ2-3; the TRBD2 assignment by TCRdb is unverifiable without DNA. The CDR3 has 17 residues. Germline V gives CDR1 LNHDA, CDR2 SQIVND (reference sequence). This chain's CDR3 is CASSIIAPSGSGDTQYF.

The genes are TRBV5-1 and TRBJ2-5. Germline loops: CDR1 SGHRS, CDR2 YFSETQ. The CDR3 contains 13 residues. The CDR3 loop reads CASSLVTKETQYF.

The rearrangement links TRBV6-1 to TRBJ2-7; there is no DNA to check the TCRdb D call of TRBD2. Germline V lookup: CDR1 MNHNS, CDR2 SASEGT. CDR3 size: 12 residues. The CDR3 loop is CASSDMREWQYF.

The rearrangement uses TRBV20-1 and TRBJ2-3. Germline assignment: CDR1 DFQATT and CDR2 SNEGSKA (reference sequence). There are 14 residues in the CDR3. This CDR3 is CSARELGFADTQYF.

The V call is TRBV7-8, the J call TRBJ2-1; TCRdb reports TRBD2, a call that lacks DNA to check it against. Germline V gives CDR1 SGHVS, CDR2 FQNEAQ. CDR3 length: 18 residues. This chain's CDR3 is CASRLRTSGRLLFSEQFF. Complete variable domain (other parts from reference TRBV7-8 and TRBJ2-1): GAGVSQSPRYKVAKRGQDVALRCDPISGHVSLFWYQQALGQGPEFLTYFQNEAQLDKSGLPSDRFFAERPEGSVSTLKIQRTQQEDSAVYLCASRLRTSGRLLFSEQFFGPGTRLTVL.

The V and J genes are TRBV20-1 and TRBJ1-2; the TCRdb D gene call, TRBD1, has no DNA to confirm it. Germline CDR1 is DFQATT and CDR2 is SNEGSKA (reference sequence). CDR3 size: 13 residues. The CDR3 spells CSADDYRANGYTF.

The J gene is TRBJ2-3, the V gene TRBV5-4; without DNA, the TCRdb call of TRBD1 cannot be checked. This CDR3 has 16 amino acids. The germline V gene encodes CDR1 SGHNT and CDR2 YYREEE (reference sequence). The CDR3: CASSGGQGKSTDTQYF.

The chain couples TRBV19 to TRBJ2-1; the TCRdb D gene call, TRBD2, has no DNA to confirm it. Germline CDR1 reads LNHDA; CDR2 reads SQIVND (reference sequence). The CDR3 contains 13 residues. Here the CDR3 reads CASSIWTNNEQFF.